Below, 4 T cell receptor beta chains from the same sample are listed, as sequenced in a study of OX40 agonist ivuxolimab in advanced cancers. Libraries came from the immunoSEQ multiplex PCR assay. The immuneACCESS repertoire file appears here via TCRdb, limited to in-frame rearrangements. These files lack a portion of the clones; in checked studies, under half of the deficit traces to unresolved V genes, and the cause of the others is not known. The sample yields about 68,000 clones; approximately 80% were counted once. The top ten clones comprise around 1.4% of the sample. The input for sequencing was CD4+ or CD8+ T cells sorted from blood, taken in a trial of the OX40 agonist ivuxolimab. The receptors come from an adult with an advanced solid tumor such as melanoma, head and neck, liver or kidney cancer.

The genes are TRBV18 and TRBJ2-5; D remains unclear. The V gene's germline CDR1 is KGHSH and CDR2 LQKENI. V lost 8 bases to trimming and J lost 5 bases, with 18 bases between them. The CDR3 is 14 residues long. The CDR3, as DNA: TGTGCCAGCGTCCCTAGGAAGAGTTTGGAGACCCAGTACTTC. Its translation is CASVPRKSLETQYF. The full variable domain, in which reference TRBV18 and TRBJ2-5 provide the parts outside the CDR3, is NAGVMQNPRHLVRRRGQEARLRCSPMKGHSHVYWYRQLPEEGLKFMVYLQKENIIDESGMPKERFSAEFPKEGPSILRIQQVVRGDSAAYFCASVPRKSLETQYFGPGTRLLVL.

The CDR3 DNA reads TGTGCCAGCAGTCGTTACGGGGGCCATGGGGATACGCAGTATTTT. Protein: CASSRYGGHGDTQYF. The V gene is TRBV27, the J gene TRBJ2-3; either TRBD1 or TRBD2 may fit D (6 bases each). V lost 5 bases and J lost 6, with 18 bases in between. Per the germline V gene, CDR1 is MNHEY and CDR2 is SMNVEV (reference sequence). This CDR3 is built from 15 residues.

The chain has TRBV5-4 and TRBJ1-5; D is ambiguous. Germline V CDR1 and CDR2: SGHNT, YYREEE (reference sequence). The CDR3 has 15 amino acids. V dropped 0 bases and J dropped 5 bases, with 12 bases sitting between them. The CDR3 DNA is TGTGCCAGCAGCTTGGCGAGGACGTTTCATCAGCCCCAGCATTTT. As protein: CASSLARTFHQPQHF.

This clone was found a few times. This chain joins TRBV4-1 and TRBJ2-7, with 9 bases fitting TRBD1. The junction had 10 bases not matched to a gene; V was cut back by 4 bases and J by 3 bases. The length of the CDR3 is 16 residues. The germline V gene has CDR1 MGHRA and CDR2 YSYEKL. As DNA, the CDR3 is TGCGCCAGCAGCCCTGGAAACCGGGACAGGGACTACGAGCAGTACTTC. Amino acids: CASSPGNRDRDYEQYF.